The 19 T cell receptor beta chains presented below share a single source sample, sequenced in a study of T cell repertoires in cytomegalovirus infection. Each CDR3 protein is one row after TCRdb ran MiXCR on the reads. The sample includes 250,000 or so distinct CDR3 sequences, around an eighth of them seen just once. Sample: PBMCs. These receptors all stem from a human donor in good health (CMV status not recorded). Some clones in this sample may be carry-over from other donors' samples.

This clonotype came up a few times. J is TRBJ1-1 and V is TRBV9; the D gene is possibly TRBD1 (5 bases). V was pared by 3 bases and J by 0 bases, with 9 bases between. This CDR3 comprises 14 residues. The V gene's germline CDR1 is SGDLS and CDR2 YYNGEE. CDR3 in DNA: TGTGCCAGCAGCGAGGGGTCGATGAACACTGAAGCTTTCTTT. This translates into CASSEGSMNTEAFF.

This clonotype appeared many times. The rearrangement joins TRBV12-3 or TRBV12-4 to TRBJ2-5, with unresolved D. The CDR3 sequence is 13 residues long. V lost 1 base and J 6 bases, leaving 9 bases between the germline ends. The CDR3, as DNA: TGTGCCAGCAGTTTAGACAGACAAAAGACCCAGTACTTC. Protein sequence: CASSLDRQKTQYF.

The CDR3 nucleotides are TGCGCCAGCAGCTTATTTACCCGCGAAGGGACAGAGACCCAGTACTTC. Residues: CASSLFTREGTETQYF. The chain couples TRBV5-1 to TRBJ2-5; either TRBD1 or TRBD2 may fit D (5 bases each). Trimming pared 2 bases from V and 4 bases from J, leaving 18 bases between. Germline loops: CDR1 SGHRS, CDR2 YFSETQ. CDR3 length: 16 residues.

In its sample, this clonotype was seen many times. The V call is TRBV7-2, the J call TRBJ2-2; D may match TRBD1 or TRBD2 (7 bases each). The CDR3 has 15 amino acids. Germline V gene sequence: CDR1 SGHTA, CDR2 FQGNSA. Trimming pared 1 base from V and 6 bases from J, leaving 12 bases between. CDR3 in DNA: TGTGCCAGCAGCTTAGGGGGGAGGGGGCCCGGGGAGCTGTTTTTT. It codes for CASSLGGRGPGELFF.

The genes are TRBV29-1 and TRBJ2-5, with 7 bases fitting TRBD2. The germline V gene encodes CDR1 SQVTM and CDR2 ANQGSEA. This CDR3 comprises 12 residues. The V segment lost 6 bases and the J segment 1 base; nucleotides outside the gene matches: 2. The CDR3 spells CSVASGQETQYF. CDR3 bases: TGCAGCGTAGCTAGCGGCCAAGAGACCCAGTACTTC.

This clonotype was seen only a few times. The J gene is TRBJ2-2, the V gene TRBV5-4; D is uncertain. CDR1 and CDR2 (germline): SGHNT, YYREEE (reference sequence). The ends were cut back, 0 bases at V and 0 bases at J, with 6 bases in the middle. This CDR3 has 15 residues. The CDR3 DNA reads TGTGCCAGCAGCTTGGAACAGTCGAACACCGGGGAGCTGTTTTTT. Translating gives CASSLEQSNTGELFF.

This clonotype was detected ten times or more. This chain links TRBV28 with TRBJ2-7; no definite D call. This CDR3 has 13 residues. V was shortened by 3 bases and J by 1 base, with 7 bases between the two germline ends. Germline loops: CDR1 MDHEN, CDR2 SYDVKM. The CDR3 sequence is CASSFTLSYEQYF. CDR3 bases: TGTGCCAGCAGTTTTACACTTTCCTACGAGCAGTACTTC.

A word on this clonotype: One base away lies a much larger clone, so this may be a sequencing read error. This CDR3 reads CTISDRLAGGDTQYF. CDR3 nucleotides: TGTACCATCAGTGACCGACTAGCGGGGGGGGATACGCAGTATTTT. V usage is TRBV10-3 and J usage is TRBJ2-3, with 14 bases lining up with TRBD2. Germline V gives CDR1 ENHRY, CDR2 SYGVKD. The CDR3 totals 15 residues.

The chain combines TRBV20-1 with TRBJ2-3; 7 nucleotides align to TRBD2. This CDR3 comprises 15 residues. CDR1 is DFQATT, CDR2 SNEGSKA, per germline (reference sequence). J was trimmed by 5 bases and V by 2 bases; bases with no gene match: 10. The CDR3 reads CSARQGLVRGDTQYF. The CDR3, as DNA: TGCAGTGCTAGACAAGGACTAGTAAGGGGAGATACGCAGTATTTT.

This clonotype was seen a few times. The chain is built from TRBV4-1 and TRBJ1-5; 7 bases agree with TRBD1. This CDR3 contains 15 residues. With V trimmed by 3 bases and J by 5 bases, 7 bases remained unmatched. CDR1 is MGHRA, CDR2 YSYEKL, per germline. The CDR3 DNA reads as TGCGCCAGCAGCCATAGACAGGGATTGTATCAGCCCCAGCATTTT. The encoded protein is CASSHRQGLYQPQHF.

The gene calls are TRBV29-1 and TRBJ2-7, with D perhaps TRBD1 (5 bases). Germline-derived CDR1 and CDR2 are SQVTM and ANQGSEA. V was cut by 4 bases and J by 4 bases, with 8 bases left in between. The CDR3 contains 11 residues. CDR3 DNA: TGCAGCGTTGTTCGACAGTACGAGCAGTACTTC. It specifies CSVVRQYEQYF.

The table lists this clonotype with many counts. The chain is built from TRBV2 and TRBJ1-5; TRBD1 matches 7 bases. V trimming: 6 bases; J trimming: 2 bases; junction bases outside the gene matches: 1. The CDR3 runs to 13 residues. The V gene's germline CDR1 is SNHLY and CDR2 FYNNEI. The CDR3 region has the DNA TGTGCCAGCAGCGGGACAGGCAATCAGCCCCAGCATTTT. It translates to CASSGTGNQPQHF. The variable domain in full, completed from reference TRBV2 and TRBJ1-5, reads EPEVTQTPSHQVTQMGQEVILRCVPISNHLYFYWYRQILGQKVEFLVSFYNNEISEKSEIFDDQFSVERPDGSNFTLKIRSTKLEDSAMYFCASSGTGNQPQHFGDGTRLSIL.

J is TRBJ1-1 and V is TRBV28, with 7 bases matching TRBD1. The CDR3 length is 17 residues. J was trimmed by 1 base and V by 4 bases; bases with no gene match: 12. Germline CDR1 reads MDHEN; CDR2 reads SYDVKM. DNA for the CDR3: TGTGCCAGCAGTTCGCTCTTTCTCGGGACAGCGAACACTGAAGCTTTCTTT. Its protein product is CASSSLFLGTANTEAFF. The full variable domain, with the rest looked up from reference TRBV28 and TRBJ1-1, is DVKVTQSSRYLVKRTGEKVFLECVQDMDHENMFWYRQDPGLGLRLIYFSYDVKMKEKGDIPEGYSVSREKKERFSLILESASTNQTSMYLCASSSLFLGTANTEAFFGQGTRLTVV.

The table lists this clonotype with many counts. The DNA for the CDR3 is TGCGCCAGCAGCTTGGCTGCGACCCAGGCAGATACGCAGTATTTT. Its protein product is CASSLAATQADTQYF. The chain links TRBV5-1 to TRBJ2-3; D gene uncertain. CDR3 length: 15 amino acids. From germline, CDR1 is SGHRS and CDR2 YFSETQ. V shed 0 bases and J shed 4 bases, with 12 bases lying between them.

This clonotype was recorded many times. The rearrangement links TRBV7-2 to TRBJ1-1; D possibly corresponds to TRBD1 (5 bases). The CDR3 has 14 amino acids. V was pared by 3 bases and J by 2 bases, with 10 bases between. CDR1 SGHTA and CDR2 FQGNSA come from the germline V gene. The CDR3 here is CASSLRQSNTEAFF. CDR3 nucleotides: TGTGCCAGCAGCTTGCGACAGAGTAACACTGAAGCTTTCTTT.

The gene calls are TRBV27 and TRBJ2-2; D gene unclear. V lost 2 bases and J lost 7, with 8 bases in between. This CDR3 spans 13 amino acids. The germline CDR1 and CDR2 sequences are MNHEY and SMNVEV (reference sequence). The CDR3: CASSLNLVGELFF. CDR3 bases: TGTGCCAGCAGTTTAAATTTGGTCGGGGAGCTGTTTTTT.

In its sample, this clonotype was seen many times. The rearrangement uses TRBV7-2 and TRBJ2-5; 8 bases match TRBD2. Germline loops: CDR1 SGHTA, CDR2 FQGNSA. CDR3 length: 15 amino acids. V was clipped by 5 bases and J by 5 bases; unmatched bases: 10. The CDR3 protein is CASSARRGAWETQYF. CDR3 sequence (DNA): TGTGCCAGCAGCGCCCGGCGGGGGGCTTGGGAGACCCAGTACTTC. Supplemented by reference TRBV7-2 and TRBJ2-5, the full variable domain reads GAGVSQSPSNKVTEKGKDVELRCDPISGHTALYWYRQSLGQGLEFLIYFQGNSAPDKSGLPSDRFSAERTGGSVSTLTIQRTQQEDSAVYLCASSARRGAWETQYFGPGTRLLVL.

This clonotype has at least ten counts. The CDR3, as DNA: TGTGCCAGCAGCCCGGGACTAGCGGGAGGGATCTACAATGAGCAGTTCTTC. Translating it yields CASSPGLAGGIYNEQFF. The chain is built from TRBV7-8 and TRBJ2-1; TRBD2 aligns across 16 bases. CDR3 length: 17 amino acids. CDR1 SGHVS and CDR2 FQNEAQ come from the germline V gene. The ends lost 5 bases at V and 3 bases at J; junction bases unmatched: 4.

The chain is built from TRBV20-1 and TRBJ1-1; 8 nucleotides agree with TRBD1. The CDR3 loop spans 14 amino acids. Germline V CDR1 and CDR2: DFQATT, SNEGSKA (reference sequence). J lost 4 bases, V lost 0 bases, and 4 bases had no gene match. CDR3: CSARDRTGITEAFF. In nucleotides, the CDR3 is TGCAGTGCTAGAGACAGGACAGGGATCACTGAAGCTTTCTTT.